This T cell receptor beta chain is from a study of blood T cell repertoires in COVID-19. Study-wide background: Samples representing acute and convalescent COVID-19 were sourced from the United States, Italy and Spain. Nucleic acid was either cDNA or gDNA, and it came from T cells, B-cell-depleted T cells, or PBMCs.

Source study methods: Amplification of reference gene primers provided the estimated nucleated cell counts. Assay used: immunoSEQ multiplex PCR; TCRdb lists only in-frame clones, some missing. V, J and clone size derive from that table, while D and trimming were established from the DNA sequence. Here the sample spans around 57,000 clones, about four fifths being singletons. The TCR originated in a woman aged 55-75 years with acute or convalescent COVID-19. Material for sequencing was peripheral blood.

CDR3 loop: CASSTPGGGNTEAFF. DNA of the CDR3: TGTGCCAGCAGTACTCCAGGCGGAGGGAACACTGAAGCTTTCTTT. J is TRBJ1-1 and V is TRBV6-2 or TRBV6-3, with D hard to call. The V and J ends lost 5 bases and 1 base respectively, with 14 bases between them. The germline CDR1 and CDR2 sequences are MNHEY and SVGEGT. The CDR3 covers 15 residues.